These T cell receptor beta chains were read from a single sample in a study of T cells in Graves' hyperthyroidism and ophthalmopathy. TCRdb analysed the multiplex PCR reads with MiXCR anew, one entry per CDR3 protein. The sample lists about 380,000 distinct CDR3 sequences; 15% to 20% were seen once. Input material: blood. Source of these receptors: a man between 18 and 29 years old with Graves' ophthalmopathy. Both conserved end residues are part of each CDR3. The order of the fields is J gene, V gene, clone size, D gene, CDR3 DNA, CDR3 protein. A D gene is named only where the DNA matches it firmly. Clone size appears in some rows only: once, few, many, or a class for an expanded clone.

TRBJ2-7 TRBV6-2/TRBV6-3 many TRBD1 TGTGCCAGCAGGGGGGGACAGGGGCTATACGAGCAGTACTTC CASRGGQGLYEQYF
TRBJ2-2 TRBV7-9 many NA TGTGCCAGCAGCCTCTTGGGCCTTGGGACCGGGGAGCTGTTTTTT CASSLLGLGTGELFF
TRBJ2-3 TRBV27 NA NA TGTGCCAGCAGTCCCCACGCATCAGATACGCAGTATTTT CASSPHASDTQYF
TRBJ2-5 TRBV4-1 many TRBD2 TGCGCCAGCAGCCATCCGGGACTAGGGCAAGAGACCCAGTACTTC CASSHPGLGQETQYF
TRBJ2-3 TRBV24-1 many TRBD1 TGTGCCACCAGTGACACGGGACAGGGATTAAGTGATACGCAGTATTTT CATSDTGQGLSDTQYF
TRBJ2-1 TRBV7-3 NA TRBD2 TGTGCCAGCAGCCCGGGACTAGCTACGTCCTACAATGAGCAGTTCTTC CASSPGLATSYNEQFF
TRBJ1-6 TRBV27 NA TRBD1 TGTGCCAGCAGTGCAGAAGGGACAGGGGCCACCTATAATTCACCCCTCCACTTT CASSAEGTGATYNSPLHF
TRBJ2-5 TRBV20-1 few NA TGCAGTGCTAGCCCCCCAAATCAAGAGACCCAGTACTTC CSASPPNQETQYF
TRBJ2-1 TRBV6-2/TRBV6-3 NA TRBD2 TGTGCCAGCAGGCCGGGGACTAGCGGGGGGCGGGGTGAGCAGTTCTTC CASRPGTSGGRGEQFF
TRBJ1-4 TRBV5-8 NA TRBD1 TGTGCCAGCAGCTTGGTGACAGGGTTAACCGAAAAACTGTTTTTT CASSLVTGLTEKLFF
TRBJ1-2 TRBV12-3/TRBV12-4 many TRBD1 TGTGCCAGCAGTTTCTCTGGGGGACAGGGTCGCTATGGCTACACCTTC CASSFSGGQGRYGYTF
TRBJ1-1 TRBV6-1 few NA TGTGCCGGCAGATCTCCTCCCGGGGGCACTGAAGCTTTCTTT CAGRSPPGGTEAFF
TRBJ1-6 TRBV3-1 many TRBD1 TGTGCCAGCAGCCAAATACCGGGACAGTATAATTCACCCCTCCACTTT CASSQIPGQYNSPLHF
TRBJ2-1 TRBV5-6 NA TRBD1 TGTGCCAGCATCGTAGGGGGCGGTGCTGCTTTTGAGCAGTTCTTC CASIVGGGAAFEQFF